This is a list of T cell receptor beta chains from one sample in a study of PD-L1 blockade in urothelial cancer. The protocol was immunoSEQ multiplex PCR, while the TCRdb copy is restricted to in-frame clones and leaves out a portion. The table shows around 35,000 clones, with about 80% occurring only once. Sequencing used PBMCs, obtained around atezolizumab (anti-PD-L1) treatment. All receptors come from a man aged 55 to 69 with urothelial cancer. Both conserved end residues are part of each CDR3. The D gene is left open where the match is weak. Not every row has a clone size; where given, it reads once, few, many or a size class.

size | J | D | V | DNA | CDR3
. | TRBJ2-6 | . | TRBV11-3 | TGTGCCAGCAGCCCCCGCTCGAGCTCTGGGGCCAACGTCCTGACTTTC | CASSPRSSSGANVLTF
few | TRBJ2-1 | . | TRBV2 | TGTGCCAGCCGACTTATCAATGAGCAGTTCTTC | CASRLINEQFF
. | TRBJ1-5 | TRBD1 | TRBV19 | TGTGCCAGTAGTATCGCGACAGGGGCTTTCAATCAGCCCCAGCATTTT | CASSIATGAFNQPQHF
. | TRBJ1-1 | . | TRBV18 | TGTGCCAGCCAGAGGACGGGGAGCACTGAAGCTTTCTTT | CASQRTGSTEAFF
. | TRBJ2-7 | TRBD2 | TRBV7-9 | TGTGCCAGCAGCCTCCTCGGACAGCGGGGGGTGGGGGAGCAGTACTTC | CASSLLGQRGVGEQYF
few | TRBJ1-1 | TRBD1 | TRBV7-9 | TGTGCCAGCAGGAAACAGGGGGAAAGGATGGACACTGAAGCTTTCTTT | CASRKQGERMDTEAFF
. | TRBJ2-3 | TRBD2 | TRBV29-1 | TGCAGCGTTTCCAGCGGGAGCTTCACAGATACGCAGTATTTT | CSVSSGSFTDTQYF
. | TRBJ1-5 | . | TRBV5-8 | TGTGCCAGCAGCCCTCTAGGTCAGCCCCAGCATTTT | CASSPLGQPQHF
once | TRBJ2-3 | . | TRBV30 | TGTGCCTGGGAGGTAGGAAGGGATACGCAGTATTTT | CAWEVGRDTQYF
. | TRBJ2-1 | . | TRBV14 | TGTGCCAGCAGCCCCTACTGGGGGCAAGGGGAGCAGTTCTTC | CASSPYWGQGEQFF